The rows below give T cell receptor beta chains drawn from one sample of a study of a mutant IDH1 vaccine in newly diagnosed glioma. The repertoire was sequenced with immunoSEQ multiplex PCR; TCRdb's copy has only in-frame clones and lacks some. The table shows around 26,000 clones, with less than 85% occurring only once. Their recognized antigens are unknown. This sample comprised peripheral blood mononuclear cells (PBMCs), obtained from a glioma patient whose treatment included an IDH1 peptide vaccine. These receptors came from a young man with glioma. Some clones in this sample may be carry-over from other donors' samples. Both conserved end residues are part of each CDR3. D genes are given only for firm matches. Size values are once, few and many counts, or a class for expanded clones, and some rows have none.

>NA|TRBJ1-1|TRBV30|few
CAWRSKVNTEAFF
TGTGCCTGGAGGTCCAAGGTGAACACTGAAGCTTTCTTT
>TRBD2|TRBJ2-3|TRBV10-3|NA
CAGGASGSPDTQYF
TGTGCAGGAGGGGCTAGCGGGAGCCCAGATACGCAGTATTTT
>NA|TRBJ1-1|TRBV29-1|NA
CSVGAGESTTEAFF
TGCAGCGTGGGTGCAGGGGAAAGTACCACTGAAGCTTTCTTT
>NA|TRBJ2-6|TRBV5-4|NA
CASTPGSHSGANVLTF
TGTGCCAGCACCCCAGGCAGCCACTCTGGGGCCAACGTCCTGACTTTC
>TRBD2|TRBJ2-2|TRBV5-6|NA
CASSRWEGAGVVAGELFF
TGTGCCAGCAGCCGTTGGGAAGGAGCGGGAGTTGTGGCCGGGGAGCTGTTTTTT
>TRBD1|TRBJ1-4|TRBV5-4|NA
CASSTRGEKLFF
TGTGCCAGCAGCACCAGGGGGGAAAAACTGTTTTTT
>TRBD1|TRBJ2-7|TRBV5-6|once
CASSFLNRDRDTYEQYF
TGTGCCAGCAGCTTCCTCAACCGGGACAGGGACACCTACGAGCAGTACTTC
>NA|TRBJ1-1|TRBV11-1|NA
CASSARTAEAFF
TGTGCCAGCAGCGCGCGGACGGCTGAAGCTTTCTTT
>TRBD1|TRBJ1-5|TRBV2|NA
CASSVETGANQPQHF
TGTGCCAGCAGTGTAGAGACAGGGGCCAATCAGCCCCAGCATTTT
>TRBD1|TRBJ1-2|TRBV6-5|NA
CASSYQTGRNYGYTF
TGTGCCAGCAGTTATCAGACAGGGAGAAACTATGGCTACACCTTC
>NA|TRBJ1-1|TRBV15|NA
CATSRDQGGAREAFF
TGTGCCACCAGCAGAGATCAAGGGGGGGCCCGTGAAGCTTTCTTT
>NA|TRBJ1-1|TRBV18|few
CASSPDTRGTEAFF
TGTGCCAGCTCACCAGACACCCGCGGCACTGAAGCTTTCTTT
>NA|TRBJ2-3|TRBV7-9|NA
CASSFRLRADTQYF
TGTGCCAGCAGCTTCCGACTAAGGGCAGATACGCAGTATTTT
>TRBD1|TRBJ1-6|TRBV5-6|NA
CASSYMTGIDSPLHF
TGTGCCAGCAGCTATATGACAGGGATTGACTCACCCCTCCACTTT
>TRBD1|TRBJ2-7|TRBV18|few
CASSTGTGGFGEQYF
TGTGCCAGCTCAACCGGGACAGGGGGCTTTGGCGAGCAGTACTTC
>NA|TRBJ1-2|TRBV10-2|NA
CASIPTGANYGYTF
TGCGCCAGCATTCCGACAGGAGCGAACTATGGCTACACCTTC
>TRBD1|TRBJ1-2|TRBV7-2|NA
CASSFPTGTGGGTYGYTF
TGTGCCAGCAGCTTTCCCACCGGGACAGGGGGCGGGACCTATGGCTACACCTTC
>NA|TRBJ1-5|TRBV28|few
CASSRVGEGKQPQHF
TGTGCCAGCAGTCGAGTTGGGGAGGGAAAGCAACCCCAGCATTTT
>TRBD2|TRBJ2-4|TRBV6-6|NA
CASSYGGGSKNIQYF
TGTGCCAGCAGTTACGGGGGGGGGAGCAAAAACATTCAGTACTTC
>NA|TRBJ1-4|TRBV30|NA
CAWSVEGEKLFF
TGTGCCTGGAGTGTGGAAGGAGAAAAACTGTTTTTT
>NA|TRBJ2-1|TRBV4-2|once
CASSLIPVGNEQFF
TGTGCCAGCAGCCTAATCCCGGTGGGCAATGAGCAGTTCTTC
>NA|TRBJ1-5|TRBV4-3|NA
CASSQGYRGNQPQHF
TGCGCCAGCAGCCAAGGATACAGGGGCAATCAGCCCCAGCATTTT
>TRBD2|TRBJ2-2|TRBV6-5|NA
CASSSGLAGVTGELFF
TGTGCCAGCAGTTCGGGACTAGCGGGAGTGACCGGGGAGCTGTTTTTT
>NA|TRBJ2-2|TRBV5-4|few
CASSSLNTGELFF
TGTGCCAGCAGCTCCCTAAACACCGGGGAGCTGTTTTTT
>NA|TRBJ2-5|TRBV18|NA
CASSPYPGQETQYF
TGTGCCAGCTCACCATATCCAGGGCAAGAGACCCAGTACTTC
>TRBD1|TRBJ1-5|TRBV30|few
CAWGQQGVKHF
TGTGCCTGGGGCCAACAGGGGGTAAAGCATTTT
>NA|TRBJ1-2|TRBV10-3|NA
CATLDSANYGYTF
TGTGCCACCTTGGACAGCGCTAACTATGGCTACACCTTC
>NA|TRBJ2-7|TRBV27|NA
CASSLFFGGSSYEQYF
TGTGCCAGCAGTTTATTTTTCGGCGGAAGCTCCTACGAGCAGTACTTC
>NA|TRBJ1-2|TRBV19|NA
CASGYRDYYGYTF
TGTGCCAGTGGCTACAGGGACTACTATGGCTACACCTTC
>NA|TRBJ1-1|TRBV9|NA
CASSGLPWGTEAFF
TGTGCCAGCAGCGGACTTCCTTGGGGCACTGAAGCTTTCTTT
>NA|TRBJ2-3|TRBV27|NA
CASRTGRGDTQYF
TGTGCCAGCAGGACAGGTCGTGGGGATACGCAGTATTTT
>TRBD2|TRBJ2-1|TRBV30|NA
CAWSSGRAEFF
TGTGCCTGGAGTAGCGGGAGGGCCGAGTTCTTC
>NA|TRBJ2-2|TRBV5-6|NA
CASSLDGIITGELFF
TGTGCCAGCAGCTTGGACGGGATAATCACCGGGGAGCTGTTTTTT
>NA|TRBJ2-1|TRBV5-5|NA
CASSFSADNEQFF
TGTGCCAGCAGCTTCTCGGCCGACAATGAGCAGTTCTTC
>NA|TRBJ1-3|TRBV7-2|NA
CASSLAPGSGNTIYF
TGTGCCAGCAGCTTAGCGCCGGGCTCTGGAAACACCATATATTTT
>TRBD2|TRBJ2-7|TRBV6-1|NA
CASTLTSGGSYEQYF
TGTGCCAGCACTTTGACTAGCGGGGGGTCCTACGAGCAGTACTTC
>NA|TRBJ2-1|TRBV30|NA
CAWSVGLGGGSSYNEQFF
TGTGCCTGGAGTGTAGGGCTAGGGGGAGGGAGCTCCTACAATGAGCAGTTCTTC
>NA|TRBJ1-5|TRBV6-5|NA
CASSYRTAQPQHF
TGTGCCAGCAGTTACAGGACAGCTCAGCCCCAGCATTTT
>NA|TRBJ2-7|TRBV18|NA
CASSPSRTESSYEQYF
TGTGCCAGCTCACCAAGTAGGACAGAAAGCTCCTACGAGCAGTACTTC
>NA|TRBJ2-7|TRBV2|NA
CASGLWDSPYEQYF
TGTGCCAGTGGGCTATGGGACTCCCCCTACGAGCAGTACTTC
>NA|TRBJ2-1|TRBV18|NA
CASSPGGSYNEQFF
TGTGCCAGCTCACCAGGGGGTTCCTACAATGAGCAGTTCTTC
>TRBD1|TRBJ2-1|TRBV19|NA
CASSRNHRTSGGVNNEQFF
TGTGCCAGTAGTAGAAACCACCGGACCTCAGGGGGTGTGAACAATGAGCAGTTCTTC
>NA|TRBJ2-1|TRBV7-2|NA
CASSLNNEQFF
TGTGCCAGCAGCCTTAACAATGAGCAGTTCTTC
>NA|TRBJ2-7|TRBV28|few
CASSLGTTTYEQYF
TGTGCCAGCAGTTTAGGAACTACCACCTACGAGCAGTACTTC
>TRBD1|TRBJ1-2|TRBV5-4|NA
CASSLVAGGDYGYTF
TGTGCCAGCAGCTTGGTGGCAGGGGGTGACTATGGCTACACCTTC
>NA|TRBJ2-7|TRBV7-9|NA
CASSPNGAYEQYF
TGTGCCAGCAGCCCGAACGGGGCCTACGAGCAGTACTTC
>TRBD1|TRBJ2-2|TRBV5-4|NA
CASSSGQGSTGELFF
TGTGCCAGCAGCTCGGGACAGGGGAGCACCGGGGAGCTGTTTTTT
>NA|TRBJ1-1|TRBV2|few
CASRLGGVGRRTEAFF
TGTGCCAGCAGATTGGGCGGGGTTGGGCGACGGACTGAAGCTTTCTTT
>TRBD1|TRBJ1-4|TRBV2|few
CASRKDRGLTNEKLFF
TGTGCCAGCAGAAAGGACAGGGGGTTGACTAATGAAAAACTGTTTTTT
>NA|TRBJ1-2|TRBV5-1|NA
CASSFKFDPGHGYTF
TGCGCCAGCAGCTTCAAGTTTGACCCCGGGCACGGCTACACCTTC
>NA|TRBJ1-1|TRBV5-4|NA
CASSLVQEAFF
TGTGCCAGCAGCTTGGTGCAGGAAGCTTTCTTT
>NA|TRBJ1-5|TRBV7-9|NA
CASSPGGGGQPQHF
TGTGCCAGCAGCCCAGGAGGGGGGGGTCAGCCCCAGCATTTT
>NA|TRBJ2-7|TRBV7-6|NA
CASSLGAGLGAAYEQYF
TGTGCCAGCAGCTTAGGGGCTGGGCTCGGGGCTGCCTACGAGCAGTACTTC
>NA|TRBJ2-2|TRBV5-5|few
CASSLDLGSGELFF
TGTGCCAGCAGCCTGGACTTGGGGTCCGGGGAGCTGTTTTTT
>NA|TRBJ1-5|TRBV30|NA
CAWSAVRSGINSNQPQHF
TGTGCCTGGAGTGCGGTTCGGTCAGGGATTAATAGCAATCAGCCCCAGCATTTT
>NA|TRBJ2-7|TRBV7-9|NA
CASSLPPSRKLYEQYF
TGTGCCAGCAGCTTACCCCCGTCACGAAAACTCTACGAGCAGTACTTC
>NA|TRBJ2-7|TRBV19|NA
CASSIDGGPSYEQYF
TGTGCCAGTAGTATAGATGGGGGGCCTTCCTACGAGCAGTACTTC